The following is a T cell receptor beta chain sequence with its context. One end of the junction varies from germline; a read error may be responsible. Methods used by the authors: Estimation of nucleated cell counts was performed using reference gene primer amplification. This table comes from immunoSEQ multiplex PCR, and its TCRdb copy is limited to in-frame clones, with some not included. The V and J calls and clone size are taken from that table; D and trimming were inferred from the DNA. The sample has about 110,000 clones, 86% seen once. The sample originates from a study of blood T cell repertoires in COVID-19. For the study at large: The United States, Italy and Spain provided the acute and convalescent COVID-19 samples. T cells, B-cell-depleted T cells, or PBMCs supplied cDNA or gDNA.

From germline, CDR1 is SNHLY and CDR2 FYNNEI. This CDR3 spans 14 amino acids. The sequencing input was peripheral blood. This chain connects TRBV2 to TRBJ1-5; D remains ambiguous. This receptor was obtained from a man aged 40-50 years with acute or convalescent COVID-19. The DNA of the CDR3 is TGTGCCAGCTGTGAACTCCTACGCAATCAGCCCCAGCATTTT. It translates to CASCELLRNQPQHF.